This record covers a single T cell receptor beta chain. The ends were cut back, 0 bases at V and 8 bases at J, with 20 bases in the middle. Per the germline V gene, CDR1 is SGHRS and CDR2 is YFSETQ. This CDR3 has 17 residues. This sample is part of a study of blood T cell repertoires in COVID-19. How the authors handled the data: Quantification of nucleated cells was approximated via reference gene primer amplification. The table came from immunoSEQ multiplex PCR; TCRdb's copy has only in-frame clones and leaves some out. That table gives V, J and clone size, and the DNA gave D and trimming. The sample has roughly 100,000 clones; around 81% are singletons.

Sequenced: peripheral blood. This chain joins TRBV5-1 and TRBJ2-2; possibly TRBD1 for D (6 bases). The sequence came from a woman in her 70s with acute or convalescent COVID-19. The CDR3 spells CASSLALAGAVAGELFF. The CDR3 DNA reads TGCGCCAGCAGCTTGGCTCTGGCAGGGGCGGTCGCAGGGGAGCTGTTTTTT.